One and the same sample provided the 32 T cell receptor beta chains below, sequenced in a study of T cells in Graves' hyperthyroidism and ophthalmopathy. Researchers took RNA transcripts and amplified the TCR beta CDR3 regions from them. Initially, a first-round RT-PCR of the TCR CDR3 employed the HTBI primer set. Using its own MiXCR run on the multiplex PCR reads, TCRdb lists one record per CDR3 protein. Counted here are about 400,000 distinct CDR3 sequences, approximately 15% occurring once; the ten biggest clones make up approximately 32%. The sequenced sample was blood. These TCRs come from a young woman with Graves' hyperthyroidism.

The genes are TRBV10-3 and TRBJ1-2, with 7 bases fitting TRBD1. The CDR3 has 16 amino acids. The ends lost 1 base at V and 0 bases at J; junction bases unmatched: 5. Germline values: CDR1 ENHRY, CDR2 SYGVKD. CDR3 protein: CAISEFTGASNYGYTF. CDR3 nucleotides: TGTGCCATCAGTGAGTTTACAGGGGCTTCTAACTATGGCTACACCTTC.

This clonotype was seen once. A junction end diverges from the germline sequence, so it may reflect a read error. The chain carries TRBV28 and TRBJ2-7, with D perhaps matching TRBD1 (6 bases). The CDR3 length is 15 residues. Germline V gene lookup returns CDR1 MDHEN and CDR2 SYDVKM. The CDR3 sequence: CASSQDGQLIYEQYF. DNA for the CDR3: TGCGCCAGCAGCCAAGACGGACAGCTTATCTACGAGCAGTACTTC.

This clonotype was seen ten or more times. The CDR3 is CASGRGLAGANEQFF. DNA of the CDR3: TGTGCCAGCGGTAGGGGACTAGCGGGAGCCAATGAGCAGTTCTTC. This sequence joins TRBV7-2 and TRBJ2-1, with TRBD2 matching 14 bases. The J segment lost 6 bases and the V segment lost 8 bases, leaving 6 bases of the junction unmatched. Germline V lookup: CDR1 SGHTA, CDR2 FQGNSA. This CDR3 contains 15 residues.

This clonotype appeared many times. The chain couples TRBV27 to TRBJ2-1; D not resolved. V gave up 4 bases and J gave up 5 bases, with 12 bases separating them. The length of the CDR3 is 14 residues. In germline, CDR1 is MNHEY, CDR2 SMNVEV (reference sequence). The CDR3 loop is CASSSLPLNNEQFF. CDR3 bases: TGTGCCAGCAGTTCCCTTCCCCTCAACAATGAGCAGTTCTTC.

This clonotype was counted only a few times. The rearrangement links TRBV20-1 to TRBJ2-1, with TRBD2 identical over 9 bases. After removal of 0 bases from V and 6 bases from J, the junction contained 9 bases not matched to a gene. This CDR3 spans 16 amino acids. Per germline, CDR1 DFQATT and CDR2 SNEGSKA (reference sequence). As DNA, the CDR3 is TGCAGTGCTAGAGACGGCGGGAGGGTAGCCGGCAATGAGCAGTTCTTC. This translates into CSARDGGRVAGNEQFF.

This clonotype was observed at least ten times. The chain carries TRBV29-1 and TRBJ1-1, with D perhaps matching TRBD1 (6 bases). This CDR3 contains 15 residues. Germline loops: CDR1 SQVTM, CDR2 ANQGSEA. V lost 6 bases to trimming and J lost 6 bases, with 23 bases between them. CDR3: CSVAPPGANNAEAFF. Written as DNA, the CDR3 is TGCAGCGTCGCACCGCCGGGGGCCAATAACGCTGAAGCTTTCTTT.

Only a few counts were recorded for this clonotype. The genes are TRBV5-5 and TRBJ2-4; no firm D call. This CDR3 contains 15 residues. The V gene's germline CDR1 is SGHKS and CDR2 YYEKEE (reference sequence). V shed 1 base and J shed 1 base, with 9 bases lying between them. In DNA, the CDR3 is TGTGCCAGCAGCTTGAGTGGTTCGGCCAAAAACATTCAGTACTTC. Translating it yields CASSLSGSAKNIQYF.

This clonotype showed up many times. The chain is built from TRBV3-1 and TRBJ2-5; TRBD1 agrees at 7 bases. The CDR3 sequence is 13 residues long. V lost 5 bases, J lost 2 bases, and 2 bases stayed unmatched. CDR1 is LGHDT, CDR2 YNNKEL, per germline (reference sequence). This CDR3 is CASSWGQQETQYF. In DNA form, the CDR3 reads TGTGCCAGCAGCTGGGGACAGCAAGAGACCCAGTACTTC.

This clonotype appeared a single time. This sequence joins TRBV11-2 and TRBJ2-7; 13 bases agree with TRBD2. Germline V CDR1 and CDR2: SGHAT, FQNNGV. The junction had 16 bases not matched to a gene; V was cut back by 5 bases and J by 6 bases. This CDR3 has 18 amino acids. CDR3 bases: TGTGCCAGCAGCCTATGGACTAGCGGGAGTTTAGGGTCTTCCGAGCAGTACTTC. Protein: CASSLWTSGSLGSSEQYF.

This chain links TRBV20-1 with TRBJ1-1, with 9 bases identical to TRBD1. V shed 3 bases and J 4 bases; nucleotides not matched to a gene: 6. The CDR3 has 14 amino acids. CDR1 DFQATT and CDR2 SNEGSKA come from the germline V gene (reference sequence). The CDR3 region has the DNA TGCAGTGCTAGGGCACAGGGGGCATTCACTGAAGCTTTCTTT. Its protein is CSARAQGAFTEAFF.

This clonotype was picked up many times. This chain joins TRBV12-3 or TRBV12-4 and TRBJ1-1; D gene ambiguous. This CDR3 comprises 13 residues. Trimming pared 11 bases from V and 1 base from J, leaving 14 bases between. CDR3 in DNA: TGTGCCTCCGGAACCCCCGGGAACACTGAAGCTTTCTTT. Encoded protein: CASGTPGNTEAFF.

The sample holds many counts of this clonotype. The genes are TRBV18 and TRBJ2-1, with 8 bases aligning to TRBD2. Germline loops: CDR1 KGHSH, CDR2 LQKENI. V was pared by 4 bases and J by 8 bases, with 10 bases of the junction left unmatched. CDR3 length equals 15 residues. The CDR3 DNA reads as TGTGCCAGCTCACGATCAGCGGGAGCGGGCGATGAGCAGTTCTTC. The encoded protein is CASSRSAGAGDEQFF.

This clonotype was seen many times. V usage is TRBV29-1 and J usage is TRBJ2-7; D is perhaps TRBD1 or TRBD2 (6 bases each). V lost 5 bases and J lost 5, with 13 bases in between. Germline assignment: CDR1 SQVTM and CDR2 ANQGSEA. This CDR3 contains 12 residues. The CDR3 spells CSVYPGGNEQYF. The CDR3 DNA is TGCAGCGTTTACCCCGGGGGCAACGAGCAGTACTTC.

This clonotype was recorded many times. In DNA form, the CDR3 reads TGCAGTGCTAGGCCAGGGACTAGCGGGAGAGAGACCCAGTACTTC. This gives the protein CSARPGTSGRETQYF. The J gene is TRBJ2-5, the V gene TRBV20-1; 14 bases agree with TRBD2. With V trimmed by 3 bases and J by 4 bases, 4 bases remained unmatched. The germline V gene encodes CDR1 DFQATT and CDR2 SNEGSKA (reference sequence). CDR3 length: 15 residues.

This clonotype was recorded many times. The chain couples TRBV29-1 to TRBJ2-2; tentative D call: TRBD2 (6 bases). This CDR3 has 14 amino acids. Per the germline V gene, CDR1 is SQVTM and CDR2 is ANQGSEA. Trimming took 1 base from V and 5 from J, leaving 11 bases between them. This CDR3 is CSVEVGGSTGELFF. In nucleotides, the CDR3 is TGCAGCGTTGAAGTGGGAGGCTCGACCGGGGAGCTGTTTTTT.

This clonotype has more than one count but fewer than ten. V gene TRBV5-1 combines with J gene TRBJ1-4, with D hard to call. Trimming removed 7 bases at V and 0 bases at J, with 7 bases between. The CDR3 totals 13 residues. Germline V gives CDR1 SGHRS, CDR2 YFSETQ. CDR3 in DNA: TGCGCCAGCGGTAATACAACTAATGAAAAACTGTTTTTT. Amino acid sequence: CASGNTTNEKLFF.

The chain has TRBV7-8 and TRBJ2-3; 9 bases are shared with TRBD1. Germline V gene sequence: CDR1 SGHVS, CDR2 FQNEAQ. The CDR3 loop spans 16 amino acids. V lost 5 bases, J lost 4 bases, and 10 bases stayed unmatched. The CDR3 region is CASSVGSQGAADTQYF. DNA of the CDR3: TGTGCCAGCAGCGTAGGGTCACAGGGGGCCGCAGATACGCAGTATTTT.

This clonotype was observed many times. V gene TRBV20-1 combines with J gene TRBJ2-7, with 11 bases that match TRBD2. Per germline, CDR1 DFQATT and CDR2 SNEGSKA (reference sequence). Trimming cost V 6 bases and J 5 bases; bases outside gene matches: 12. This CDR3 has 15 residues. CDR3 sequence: CSATSASGGSHEQYF. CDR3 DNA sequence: TGCAGTGCCACCTCGGCTAGCGGGGGGAGCCACGAGCAGTACTTC.

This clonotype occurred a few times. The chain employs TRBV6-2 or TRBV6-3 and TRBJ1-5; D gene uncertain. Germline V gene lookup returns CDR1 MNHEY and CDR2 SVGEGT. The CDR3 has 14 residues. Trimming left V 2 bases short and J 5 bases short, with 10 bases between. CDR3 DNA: TGTGCCAGCAGTTACGGAGAGAACCATCAGCCCCAGCATTTT. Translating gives CASSYGENHQPQHF.

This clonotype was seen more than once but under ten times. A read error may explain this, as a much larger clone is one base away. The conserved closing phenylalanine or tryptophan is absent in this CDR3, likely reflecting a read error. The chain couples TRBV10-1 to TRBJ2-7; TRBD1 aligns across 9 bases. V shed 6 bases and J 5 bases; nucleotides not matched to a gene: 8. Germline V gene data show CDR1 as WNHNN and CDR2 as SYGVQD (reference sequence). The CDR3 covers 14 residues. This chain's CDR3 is CASSSGTGSDEQYL. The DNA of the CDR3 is TGCGCCAGCAGCTCCGGGACAGGGAGCGACGAGCAGTACCTC.

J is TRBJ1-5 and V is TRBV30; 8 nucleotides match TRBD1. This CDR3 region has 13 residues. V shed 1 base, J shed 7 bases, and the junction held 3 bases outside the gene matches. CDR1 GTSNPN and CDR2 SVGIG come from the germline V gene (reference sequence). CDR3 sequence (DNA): TGTGCCTGGAGTGGCACAGGGGGACAGCCCCAGCATTTT. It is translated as CAWSGTGGQPQHF.

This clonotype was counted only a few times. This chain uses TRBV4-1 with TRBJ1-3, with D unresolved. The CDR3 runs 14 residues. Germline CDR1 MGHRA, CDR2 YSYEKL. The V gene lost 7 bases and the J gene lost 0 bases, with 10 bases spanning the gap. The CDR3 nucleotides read TGCGCCAGCACCCCAGTGGGCTCTGGAAACACCATATATTTT. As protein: CASTPVGSGNTIYF.

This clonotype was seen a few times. CDR3 DNA sequence: TGTGCCAAAAGGGGGCAGCGTAGCTCCTACAATGAGCAGTTCTTC. As protein: CAKRGQRSSYNEQFF. V is TRBV10-3 and J is TRBJ2-1, with TRBD1 identical over 7 bases. Germline V CDR1 and CDR2: ENHRY, SYGVKD. This CDR3 comprises 15 residues. Unmatched junction bases numbered 9, after V lost 10 bases and J lost 0 bases.

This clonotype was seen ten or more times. In DNA form, the CDR3 reads TGTGCCAGCTCGGGCGGGGGAAGCTCCTACAATGAGCAGTTCTTC. Its protein product is CASSGGGSSYNEQFF. The chain employs TRBV18 and TRBJ2-1, with TRBD2 matching over 7 bases. Trimming at V came to 6 bases and at J to 0 bases, leaving 5 bases not matched to a gene. The CDR3 contains 15 residues. Per the germline V gene, CDR1 is KGHSH and CDR2 is LQKENI.

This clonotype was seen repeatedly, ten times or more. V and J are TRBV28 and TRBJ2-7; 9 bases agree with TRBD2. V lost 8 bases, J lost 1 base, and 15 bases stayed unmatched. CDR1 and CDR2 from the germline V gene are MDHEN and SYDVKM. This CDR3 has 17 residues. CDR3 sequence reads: CASRPGGRATRSYEQYF. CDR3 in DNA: TGTGCCAGCCGCCCGGGCGGGAGGGCGACTAGGTCCTACGAGCAGTACTTC. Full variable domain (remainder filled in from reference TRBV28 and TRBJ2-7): DVKVTQSSRYLVKRTGEKVFLECVQDMDHENMFWYRQDPGLGLRLIYFSYDVKMKEKGDIPEGYSVSREKKERFSLILESASTNQTSMYLCASRPGGRATRSYEQYFGPGTRLTVT.

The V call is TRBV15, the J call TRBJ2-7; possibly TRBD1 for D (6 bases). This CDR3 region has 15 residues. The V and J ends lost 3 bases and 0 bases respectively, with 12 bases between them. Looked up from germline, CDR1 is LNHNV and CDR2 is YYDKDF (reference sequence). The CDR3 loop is CATSRETGSSYEQYF. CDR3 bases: TGTGCCACCAGCAGGGAGACAGGCAGCTCCTACGAGCAGTACTTC.

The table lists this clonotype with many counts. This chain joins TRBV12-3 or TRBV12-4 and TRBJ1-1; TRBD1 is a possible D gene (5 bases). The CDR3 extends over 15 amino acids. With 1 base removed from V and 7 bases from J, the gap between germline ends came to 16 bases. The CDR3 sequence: CASSLEGQGSGEAFF. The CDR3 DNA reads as TGTGCCAGCAGTTTAGAGGGGCAGGGAAGTGGTGAAGCTTTCTTT.

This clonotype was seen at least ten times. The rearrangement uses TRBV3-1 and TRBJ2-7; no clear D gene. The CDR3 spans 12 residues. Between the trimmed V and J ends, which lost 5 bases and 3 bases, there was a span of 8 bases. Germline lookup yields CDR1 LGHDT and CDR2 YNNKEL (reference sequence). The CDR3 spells CASSDLDYEQYF. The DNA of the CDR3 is TGTGCCAGCAGCGATCTCGACTACGAGCAGTACTTC.

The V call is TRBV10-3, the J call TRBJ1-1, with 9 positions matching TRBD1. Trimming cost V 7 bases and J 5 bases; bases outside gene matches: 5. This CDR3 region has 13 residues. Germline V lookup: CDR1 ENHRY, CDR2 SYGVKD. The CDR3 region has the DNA TGTGCCATCAAATCGGACAGGGGAACTGAAGCTTTCTTT. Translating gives CAIKSDRGTEAFF.

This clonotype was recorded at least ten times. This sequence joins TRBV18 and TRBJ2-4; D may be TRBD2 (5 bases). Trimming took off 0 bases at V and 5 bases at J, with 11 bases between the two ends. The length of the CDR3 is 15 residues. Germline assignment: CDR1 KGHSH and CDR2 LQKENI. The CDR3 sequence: CASSPPGLAQNIQYF. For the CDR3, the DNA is TGTGCCAGCTCACCACCGGGATTAGCGCAAAACATTCAGTACTTC.

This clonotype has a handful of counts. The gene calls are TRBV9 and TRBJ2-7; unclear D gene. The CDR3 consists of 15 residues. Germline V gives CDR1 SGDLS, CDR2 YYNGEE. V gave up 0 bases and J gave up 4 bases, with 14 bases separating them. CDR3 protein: CASSVELGSNYEQYF. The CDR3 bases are TGTGCCAGCAGCGTAGAACTCGGATCCAATTACGAGCAGTACTTC.

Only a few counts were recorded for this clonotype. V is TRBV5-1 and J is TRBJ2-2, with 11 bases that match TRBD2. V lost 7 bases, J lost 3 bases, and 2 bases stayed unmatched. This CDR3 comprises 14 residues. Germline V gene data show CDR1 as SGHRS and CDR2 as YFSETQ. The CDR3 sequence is CASVLAGDTGELFF. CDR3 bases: TGCGCCAGCGTACTAGCGGGAGACACCGGGGAGCTGTTTTTT.